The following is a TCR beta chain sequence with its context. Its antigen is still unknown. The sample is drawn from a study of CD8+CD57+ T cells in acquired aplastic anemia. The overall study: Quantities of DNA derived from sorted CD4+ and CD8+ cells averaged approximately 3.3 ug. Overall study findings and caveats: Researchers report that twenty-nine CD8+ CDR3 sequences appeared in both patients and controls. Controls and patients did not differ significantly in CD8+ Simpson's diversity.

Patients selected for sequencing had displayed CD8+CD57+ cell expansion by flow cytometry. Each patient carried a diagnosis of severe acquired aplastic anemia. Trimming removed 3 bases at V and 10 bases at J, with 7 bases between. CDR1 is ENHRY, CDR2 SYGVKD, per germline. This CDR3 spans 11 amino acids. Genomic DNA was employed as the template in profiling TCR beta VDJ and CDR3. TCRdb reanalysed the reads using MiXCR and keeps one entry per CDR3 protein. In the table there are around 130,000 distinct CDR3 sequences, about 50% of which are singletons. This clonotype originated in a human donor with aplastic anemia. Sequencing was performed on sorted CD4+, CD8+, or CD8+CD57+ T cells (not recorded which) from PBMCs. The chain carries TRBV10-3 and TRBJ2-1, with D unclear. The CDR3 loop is CAISDGDEQFF. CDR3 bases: TGTGCCATCAGTGACGGAGACGAGCAGTTCTTC.